A single T cell receptor beta chain is shown here with its context. This sample was included in a study of blood T cell repertoires in COVID-19. Study-level information: Whether acute or convalescent, the COVID-19 samples came from the United States, Italy and Spain. PBMCs, B-cell-depleted T cells, or T cells provided the cDNA or gDNA that made up the material.

Germline loops: CDR1 SGHNT, CDR2 YENEEA. Deletions cut 5 bases from V and 5 bases from J, with 13 bases between. This CDR3 contains 15 residues. Method: immunoSEQ multiplex PCR; TCRdb's copy keeps in-frame clones and lacks some. The table lists 84,000 or so clones, about 83% of them singletons. Seattle patient enrollment occurred during active infection, with longitudinal follow-up thereafter. This sequence joins TRBV11-3 and TRBJ1-6; tentative D call: TRBD1 (6 bases). Sequencing was performed on peripheral blood. The sequence was obtained from a man between 65 and 80 years old with COVID-19, enrolled during active disease. The CDR3 protein is CASSPRDNHNSPLHF. CDR3 nucleotide sequence: TGTGCCAGCAGCCCTCGGGACAACCATAATTCACCCCTCCACTTT.